A single sample gave rise to the 18 T cell receptor beta chains below, sequenced in a study of CD4 T cells in relation to SARS-CoV-2 and coronaviruses. No antigens are known for them. The method was immunoSEQ multiplex PCR; TCRdb's version includes in-frame clones alone and lacks a portion of them. In the table there are roughly 24,000 clones, 60% to 85% of which are singletons. Before the COVID-19 pandemic, during about 2011-2019, CD4+ T cells were taken from unexposed donors. CD4+ T cells were isolated from the cells after more than 8 days of culture. The specimen was CD4+ T cells from PBMCs, cultured in vitro. These TCRs come from a human donor in good health.

This chain connects TRBV28 to TRBJ2-7; D remains unclear. Germline CDR1 reads MDHEN; CDR2 reads SYDVKM. This CDR3 has 10 residues. Trimming removed 10 bases at V and 5 bases at J, with 9 bases between. CDR3 amino acids: CATPRDEQYF. The CDR3 DNA sequence: TGTGCCACCCCAAGAGACGAGCAGTACTTC.

The chain couples TRBV2 to TRBJ1-1; D remains ambiguous. From germline, CDR1 is SNHLY and CDR2 FYNNEI. The V end lost 7 bases, the J end lost 0 bases, and 3 bases lay between the germline ends. This CDR3 is 11 amino acids long. CDR3 bases: TGTGCCAGCAATATGAACACTGAAGCTTTCTTT. This gives the protein CASNMNTEAFF.

The chain uses TRBV7-2 and TRBJ1-2; possibly TRBD1 for D (6 bases). Trimming left V 2 bases short and J 3 bases short, with 10 bases between. Per germline, CDR1 SGHTA and CDR2 FQGNSA. The CDR3 has 14 amino acids. The CDR3: CASSLPGVYYGYTF. In DNA, the CDR3 is TGTGCCAGCAGCTTACCAGGGGTCTACTATGGCTACACCTTC. Based on the CDR3 plus reference TRBV7-2 and TRBJ1-2, the full variable domain is GAGVSQSPSNKVTEKGKDVELRCDPISGHTALYWYRQSLGQGLEFLIYFQGNSAPDKSGLPSDRFSAERTGGSVSTLTIQRTQQEDSAVYLCASSLPGVYYGYTFGSGTRLTVV.

The V gene is TRBV10-1, the J gene TRBJ2-7; 7 nucleotides line up with TRBD2. Per germline, CDR1 WNHNN and CDR2 SYGVQD (reference sequence). The CDR3 length is 16 residues. V dropped 3 bases and J dropped 7; count of bases not matched to a gene: 15. Here the CDR3 reads CASSDQKSGIMGEQYF. CDR3 sequence (DNA): TGCGCCAGCAGTGACCAAAAAAGCGGGATTATGGGAGAGCAGTACTTC.

The CDR3 nucleotides are TGTGCCAGCAGCTCGGCCCTCTATGGCTACACCTTC. The encoded protein is CASSSALYGYTF. V and J are TRBV7-9 and TRBJ1-2; the D is unclear. Trimming removed 4 bases at V and 4 bases at J, with 7 bases between. This CDR3 comprises 12 residues. Looked up from germline, CDR1 is SEHNR and CDR2 is FQNEAQ (reference sequence).

This clone was counted only a few times. The chain carries TRBV19 and TRBJ1-6; possibly TRBD1 for D (6 bases). V lost 7 bases, J lost 7 bases, and 11 bases lay in between. The CDR3 covers 13 residues. CDR1 and CDR2 from the germline V gene are LNHDA and SQIVND (reference sequence). CDR3 nucleotides: TGTGCCAGTAAGGGGCAGGGGAATTCACCCCTCCACTTT. It codes for CASKGQGNSPLHF.

CDR3 sequence reads: CASSDPVPGNTIYF. The CDR3 nucleotides are TGTGCCAGCAGTGACCCGGTGCCTGGAAACACCATATATTTT. J is TRBJ1-3 and V is TRBV6-1; D gene ambiguous. The V gene's germline CDR1 is MNHNS and CDR2 SASEGT. V gave up 3 bases and J gave up 2 bases, with 8 bases separating them. This CDR3 comprises 14 residues.

The genes are TRBV24-1 and TRBJ2-1, with D possibly being TRBD2 (6 bases). This CDR3 has 18 residues. Germline CDR1 KGHDR, CDR2 SFDVKD. V lost 1 base and J lost 2, with 17 bases in between. CDR3 in DNA: TGTGCCACCAGTGATTTTCAGCGGGCAGGTTCTACCTACAATGAGCAGTTCTTC. Translation: CATSDFQRAGSTYNEQFF.

V usage is TRBV11-2 and J usage is TRBJ2-1, with a weak D call TRBD2 (5 bases). V shed 1 base and J shed 2 bases, with 9 bases lying between them. The CDR3 covers 15 residues. Germline V CDR1 and CDR2: SGHAT, FQNNGV. The CDR3 reads CASSLGGSTYNEQFF. The CDR3 DNA sequence: TGTGCCAGCAGCTTAGGTGGGAGCACCTACAATGAGCAGTTCTTC. The full variable domain, rest sourced from reference TRBV11-2 and TRBJ2-1, is EAGVAQSPRYKIIEKRQSVAFWCNPISGHATLYWYQQILGQGPKLLIQFQNNGVVDDSQLPKDRFSAERLKGVDSTLKIQPAKLEDSAVYLCASSLGGSTYNEQFFGPGTRLTVL.

The chain links TRBV9 to TRBJ2-5, with 9 bases aligning to TRBD2. The germline V gene encodes CDR1 SGDLS and CDR2 YYNGEE. With 0 bases clipped from V and 7 bases from J, the junction kept 7 bases outside the gene matches. The CDR3 contains 15 residues. The CDR3 region has the DNA TGTGCCAGCAGCGTAGGCATAGCGGGAGCACTGACCCAGTACTTC. Protein product: CASSVGIAGALTQYF.

This clone appeared a few times. V usage is TRBV4-1 and J usage is TRBJ1-5; D is uncertain. Germline V gene data show CDR1 as MGHRA and CDR2 as YSYEKL. The CDR3 runs 15 residues. Trimming left V 0 bases short and J 9 bases short, with 15 bases between. In DNA form, the CDR3 reads TGCGCCAGCAGCCAAGATTTGGTTATATTGCCGCCCCAGCATTTT. It codes for CASSQDLVILPPQHF.

The rearrangement joins TRBV4-1 to TRBJ2-3, with D hard to call. V lost 4 bases and J 0 bases, leaving 26 bases between the germline ends. CDR1 and CDR2 (germline): MGHRA, YSYEKL. CDR3 length: 20 amino acids. CDR3 loop: CASSRPGGRSQITSTDTQYF. The DNA for the CDR3 is TGCGCCAGCAGCCGTCCCGGCGGCAGATCCCAAATAACTAGCACAGATACGCAGTATTTT.

The rearrangement joins TRBV24-1 to TRBJ2-1; 10 bases fit TRBD1. This CDR3 region has 16 residues. Germline V gives CDR1 KGHDR, CDR2 SFDVKD. J gave up 8 bases and V 3 bases, and 9 bases lay outside the gene matches. In nucleotides, the CDR3 is TGTGCCACCAGTGATCCCGGGACAGGGGTCTTGGATGAGCAGTTCTTC. It yields the protein CATSDPGTGVLDEQFF.

The chain couples TRBV7-3 to TRBJ2-7; 7 positions match TRBD1. The V gene's germline CDR1 is SGHTA and CDR2 FQGTGA. V gave up 5 bases and J gave up 3 bases; unmatched junction bases: 7. The CDR3 runs to 14 residues. The CDR3 DNA sequence: TGTGCCAGCAGCCCCGGGACAGAGTTCTACGAGCAGTACTTC. Translating it yields CASSPGTEFYEQYF. Filled out from reference TRBV7-3 and TRBJ2-7, the complete variable domain reads GAGVSQTPSNKVTEKGKYVELRCDPISGHTALYWYRQSLGQGPEFLIYFQGTGAADDSGLPNDRFFAVRPEGSVSTLKIQRTERGDSAVYLCASSPGTEFYEQYFGPGTRLTVT.

In this sample, this clone turned up once. The J gene is TRBJ2-7, the V gene TRBV10-3, with 11 positions matching TRBD2. This CDR3 region has 15 residues. Unmatched junction bases numbered 5, after V lost 4 bases and J lost 3 bases. Germline V gene data show CDR1 as ENHRY and CDR2 as SYGVKD. CDR3 coding DNA: TGTGCCATCAGTGGGACTAGCGGGTACCTCTACGAGCAGTACTTC. Its protein is CAISGTSGYLYEQYF.

The V gene is TRBV7-6, the J gene TRBJ1-5; D possibly corresponds to TRBD1 (5 bases). The ends were cut back, 5 bases at V and 0 bases at J, with 8 bases in the middle. The CDR3 is 14 residues long. Germline V gives CDR1 SGHVS, CDR2 FNYEAQ. CDR3 in DNA: TGTGCCAGCAGCGCGGGGCATAGCAATCAGCCCCAGCATTTT. This translates into CASSAGHSNQPQHF.

The sample holds one count of this clone. As DNA, the CDR3 is TGTGCCATCAGGACCGGGACAGGGAGTAGCACAGATACGCAGTATTTT. It specifies CAIRTGTGSSTDTQYF. The chain has TRBV10-3 and TRBJ2-3; 9 bases are a match to TRBD1. V dropped 6 bases and J dropped 0; count of bases not matched to a gene: 7. Germline lookup yields CDR1 ENHRY and CDR2 SYGVKD. The CDR3 totals 16 residues.

V is TRBV3-1 (or the pseudogene TRBV3-2) and J is TRBJ2-7; no clear D. Germline V gives CDR1 LGHDT, CDR2 YNNKEL (reference sequence). The CDR3 extends over 12 amino acids. Deletions cut 2 bases from V and 4 bases from J, with 6 bases between. CDR3 residues: CASSQSRYEQYF. CDR3 in DNA: TGTGCCAGCAGCCAATCCCGGTACGAGCAGTACTTC.